This entry lists 29 T cell receptor beta chains sequenced from one sample in a study of T cell responses to AZD1222 COVID-19 vaccine. Libraries were prepared by immunoSEQ multiplex PCR; TCRdb keeps only in-frame clonotypes and omits some of them. This repertoire shows 75,000 to 95,000 clones, approximately 90% found once; its top ten account for approximately 6.6%. The sample was peripheral blood, taken on day 0 of MenACWY control vaccination. The receptors originated from an adult in good health.

This clone was seen once. J is TRBJ2-4 and V is TRBV5-1; 7 bases fit TRBD1. CDR1 is SGHRS, CDR2 YFSETQ, per germline. V lost 4 bases and J lost 6; bases outside the gene matches: 16. The CDR3 extends over 17 amino acids. The CDR3 reads CASSPAEPGTVRNIQYF. CDR3 coding DNA: TGCGCCAGCAGCCCAGCGGAACCCGGGACAGTTAGAAACATTCAGTACTTC.

This clone was seen a handful of times. The chain uses TRBV19 and TRBJ1-5, with D unresolved. This CDR3 comprises 13 residues. The ends were cut back, 3 bases at V and 10 bases at J, with 13 bases in the middle. Germline CDR1 reads LNHDA; CDR2 reads SQIVND (reference sequence). DNA of the CDR3: TGTGCCAGTAGTATGGCTCGGCCCCATCCCCAGCATTTT. This gives the protein CASSMARPHPQHF.

The chain couples TRBV10-3 to TRBJ1-2; no firm D call. This CDR3 contains 14 residues. Germline CDR1 reads ENHRY; CDR2 reads SYGVKD. V lost 0 bases to trimming and J lost 4 bases, with 9 bases between them. The CDR3 loop reads CAISESGFPYGYTF. The CDR3 DNA follows: TGTGCCATCAGTGAGTCAGGGTTTCCCTATGGCTACACCTTC.

The chain couples TRBV6-6 to TRBJ1-6; D might be TRBD1 (6 bases). V was clipped by 6 bases and J by 4 bases, with 10 bases between them. The CDR3 spans 14 residues. Germline values: CDR1 MNHNY, CDR2 SVGAGI (reference sequence). CDR3 bases: TGTGCCAGCAGCCTACAGGGATATAATTCACCCCTCCACTTT. Protein sequence: CASSLQGYNSPLHF.

The genes are TRBV7-3 and TRBJ2-3; no clear D. Trimming took off 5 bases at V and 0 bases at J, with 3 bases between the two ends. The CDR3 length is 12 residues. Germline V lookup: CDR1 SGHTA, CDR2 FQGTGA. This CDR3 reads CASSISTDTQYF. The CDR3 nucleotides read TGTGCCAGCAGCATTAGCACAGATACGCAGTATTTT.

The rearrangement uses TRBV6-6 and TRBJ1-4; a possible D gene is TRBD1 (5 bases). Between the trimmed V and J ends, which lost 5 bases and 0 bases, there was a span of 13 bases. CDR1 and CDR2 from the germline V gene are MNHNY and SVGAGI (reference sequence). The CDR3 loop spans 16 amino acids. The DNA of the CDR3 is TGTGCCAGCAGTACCTCTGGGGCCGCAACTAATGAAAAACTGTTTTTT. Translating gives CASSTSGAATNEKLFF.

This rearrangement joins TRBV24-1 to TRBJ2-2; 8 nucleotides agree with TRBD1. In germline, CDR1 is KGHDR, CDR2 SFDVKD. CDR3 length: 16 residues. The ends lost 4 bases at V and 2 bases at J; junction bases unmatched: 5. The CDR3 DNA is TGTGCCACCAGTGACCCGGGACAGGTTAACACCGGGGAGCTGTTTTTT. Its translation is CATSDPGQVNTGELFF.

This rearrangement joins TRBV11-2 to TRBJ2-7, with D possibly being TRBD1 or TRBD2 (5 bases each). There are 13 residues in the CDR3. V shed 6 bases and J shed 5 bases, with 14 bases lying between them. Germline V gene sequence: CDR1 SGHAT, CDR2 FQNNGV. The DNA of the CDR3 is TGTGCCAGCAGGTTGGGGGTTTTCAACGAGCAGTACTTC. Amino acid sequence: CASRLGVFNEQYF. Full variable domain (missing parts from reference TRBV11-2 and TRBJ2-7): EAGVAQSPRYKIIEKRQSVAFWCNPISGHATLYWYQQILGQGPKLLIQFQNNGVVDDSQLPKDRFSAERLKGVDSTLKIQPAKLEDSAVYLCASRLGVFNEQYFGPGTRLTVT.

This clone was picked up one time. CDR3 in DNA: TGCAGCGTTGAGTGGGGTGGCGGTACAGATACGCAGTATTTT. This translates into CSVEWGGGTDTQYF. The chain carries TRBV29-1 and TRBJ2-3; D call uncertain. The CDR3 length is 14 residues. Germline V gives CDR1 SQVTM, CDR2 ANQGSEA. V gave up 3 bases and J gave up 3 bases, with 13 bases separating them.

The count of this clone is one. This chain connects TRBV7-9 to TRBJ1-2; D possibly corresponds to TRBD1 (6 bases). V lost 3 bases and J lost 6, with 17 bases in between. Germline CDR1 reads SEHNR; CDR2 reads FQNEAQ (reference sequence). The CDR3 spans 15 residues. DNA for the CDR3: TGTGCCAGCAGCTTCAGCCAACAGGGCACGAATGGCTACACCTTC. It translates to CASSFSQQGTNGYTF. Full variable domain (outside the CDR3, taken from reference TRBV7-9 and TRBJ1-2): DTGVSQNPRHKITKRGQNVTFRCDPISEHNRLYWYRQTLGQGPEFLTYFQNEAQLEKSRLLSDRFSAERPKGSFSTLEIQRTEQGDSAMYLCASSFSQQGTNGYTFGSGTRLTVV.

This chain links TRBV27 with TRBJ1-1, with D hard to call. This CDR3 spans 13 amino acids. V was shortened by 6 bases and J by 4 bases, with 12 bases between the two germline ends. Per germline, CDR1 MNHEY and CDR2 SMNVEV (reference sequence). In DNA, the CDR3 is TGTGCCAGCAGACTCTCGGGCCTCACTGAAGCTTTCTTT. Protein product: CASRLSGLTEAFF.

V usage is TRBV7-8 and J usage is TRBJ2-7; 8 nucleotides agree with TRBD2. With V trimmed by 6 bases and J by 3 bases, 10 bases remained unmatched. The CDR3 contains 15 residues. Germline assignment: CDR1 SGHVS and CDR2 FQNEAQ. The CDR3 reads CASSLLTSGVYEQYF. CDR3 nucleotides: TGTGCCAGCAGTTTACTCACTAGCGGAGTCTACGAGCAGTACTTC.

V usage is TRBV9 and J usage is TRBJ1-6, with 7 nucleotides matching TRBD1. From germline, CDR1 is SGDLS and CDR2 YYNGEE. The V gene end was trimmed by 0 bases and the J gene end by 4 bases; junction bases not matched to a gene: 7. The CDR3 covers 17 residues. The CDR3 here is CASSVAGTVQYNSPLHF. The CDR3 DNA follows: TGTGCCAGCAGCGTAGCCGGGACAGTCCAGTATAATTCACCCCTCCACTTT.

This sequence joins TRBV6-5 and TRBJ2-7; perhaps TRBD2 as D (5 bases). Trimming stripped 8 bases from V and 2 bases from J, with 13 bases between. Germline V gene sequence: CDR1 MNHEY, CDR2 SVGAGI. The CDR3 consists of 13 residues. The CDR3 reads CASLSGVTYEQYF. Written as DNA, the CDR3 is TGTGCCAGCCTCTCCGGGGTTACCTACGAGCAGTACTTC.

The V gene is TRBV18, the J gene TRBJ1-2; 8 nucleotides agree with TRBD1. CDR1 KGHSH and CDR2 LQKENI come from the germline V gene. The CDR3 totals 14 residues. V shed 2 bases and J 3 bases; nucleotides not matched to a gene: 2. The CDR3 protein is CASSPTQGDYGYTF. CDR3 bases: TGTGCCAGCTCACCAACACAGGGGGACTATGGCTACACCTTC. Variable domain in full (rest from reference TRBV18 and TRBJ1-2): NAGVMQNPRHLVRRRGQEARLRCSPMKGHSHVYWYRQLPEEGLKFMVYLQKENIIDESGMPKERFSAEFPKEGPSILRIQQVVRGDSAAYFCASSPTQGDYGYTFGSGTRLTVV.

The CDR3 DNA is TGTGCCAGCAGCTTAACCCCGCGGGAAGGACGGATGAACACTGAAGCTTTCTTT. Translated, it gives CASSLTPREGRMNTEAFF. The chain links TRBV7-3 to TRBJ1-1; D uncertain. The germline V gene encodes CDR1 SGHTA and CDR2 FQGTGA. V was trimmed by 0 bases and J by 0 bases, leaving 17 bases between them. The CDR3 consists of 18 residues. Looking up the rest from reference TRBV7-3 and TRBJ1-1 gives the full variable domain: GAGVSQTPSNKVTEKGKYVELRCDPISGHTALYWYRQSLGQGPEFLIYFQGTGAADDSGLPNDRFFAVRPEGSVSTLKIQRTERGDSAVYLCASSLTPREGRMNTEAFFGQGTRLTVV.

This clone has only one observation. The chain combines TRBV7-2 with TRBJ1-5; tentatively, D is TRBD1 (6 bases). V gave up 2 bases and J gave up 0 bases, with 11 bases separating them. Germline assignment: CDR1 SGHTA and CDR2 FQGNSA. This CDR3 spans 16 amino acids. CDR3 sequence reads: CASSLRGGYSNQPQHF. CDR3 nucleotides: TGTGCCAGCAGCTTAAGGGGGGGTTATAGCAATCAGCCCCAGCATTTT.

J is TRBJ1-5 and V is TRBV7-3; D gene ambiguous. Germline V gives CDR1 SGHTA, CDR2 FQGTGA. The CDR3 sequence is 13 residues long. Trimming shortened V by 1 base and J by 7 bases, and 8 bases separated the two germline ends. Here the CDR3 DNA reads TGTGCCAGCAGCTTAATACCGAAGCAGCCCCAGCATTTT. Protein product: CASSLIPKQPQHF.

The chain employs TRBV11-2 and TRBJ1-2; 7 bases fit TRBD1. V gave up 4 bases and J gave up 2 bases; unmatched junction bases: 7. Germline CDR1 reads SGHAT; CDR2 reads FQNNGV. The CDR3 is 15 amino acids. The CDR3 DNA follows: TGTGCCAGCAGCTCCCTCACAGGGGAGAACTATGGCTACACCTTC. Its translation is CASSSLTGENYGYTF.

This chain connects TRBV18 to TRBJ2-1; 11 bases agree with TRBD1. The CDR3 is 14 residues long. V was pared by 3 bases and J by 8 bases, with 3 bases of the junction left unmatched. Germline V gene data show CDR1 as KGHSH and CDR2 as LQKENI. The DNA for the CDR3 is TGTGCCAGCTCACCCGGGACAGGGGGAGATGAGCAGTTCTTC. Protein: CASSPGTGGDEQFF.

The chain joins TRBV3-1 (or the pseudogene TRBV3-2) to TRBJ1-2; D is unresolved. V was shortened by 1 base and J by 5 bases, with 11 bases between the two germline ends. The CDR3 is 14 amino acids. Per germline, CDR1 LGHDT and CDR2 YNNKEL (reference sequence). CDR3 nucleotides: TGTGCCAGCAGCCAAGGGGGAACATCATATGGCTACACCTTC. It yields the protein CASSQGGTSYGYTF.

DNA for the CDR3: TGTGCCAGCAGCTTAGCAGGGCTTGACTATGGCTACACCTTC. It translates to CASSLAGLDYGYTF. V is TRBV7-9 and J is TRBJ1-2; D remains ambiguous. The CDR3 runs to 14 residues. Between the trimmed V and J ends, which lost 0 bases and 3 bases, there was a span of 8 bases. CDR1 SEHNR and CDR2 FQNEAQ come from the germline V gene (reference sequence).

CDR3 residues: CAWARVGTEAFF. The CDR3 DNA follows: TGTGCCTGGGCCCGCGTGGGCACTGAAGCTTTCTTT. The V call is TRBV30, the J call TRBJ1-1, with D unresolved. The germline V and J ends were trimmed by 5 bases and 4 bases, with 11 bases remaining between them. From germline, CDR1 is GTSNPN and CDR2 SVGIG (reference sequence). The CDR3 is 12 amino acids.

This chain uses TRBV27 with TRBJ1-5; a possible D gene is TRBD1 (6 bases). CDR3 size: 16 residues. The ends were cut back, 6 bases at V and 6 bases at J, with 21 bases in the middle. The germline CDR1 and CDR2 sequences are MNHEY and SMNVEV (reference sequence). This CDR3 is CASSKRQVLGGQPQHF. DNA of the CDR3: TGTGCCAGCAGCAAAAGACAGGTTCTGGGGGGTCAGCCCCAGCATTTT.

The chain is built from TRBV9 and TRBJ1-5; D remains ambiguous. The CDR3 covers 17 residues. Trimming removed 0 bases at V and 0 bases at J, with 13 bases between. From germline, CDR1 is SGDLS and CDR2 YYNGEE. The DNA of the CDR3 is TGTGCCAGCAGCGTAGTCAGGCCAACACTTAGCAATCAGCCCCAGCATTTT. Translating it yields CASSVVRPTLSNQPQHF. The variable domain in full, completed from reference TRBV9 and TRBJ1-5, reads DSGVTQTPKHLITATGQRVTLRCSPRSGDLSVYWYQQSLDQGLQFLIQYYNGEERAKGNILERFSAQQFPDLHSELNLSSLELGDSALYFCASSVVRPTLSNQPQHFGDGTRLSIL.

V and J are TRBV27 and TRBJ1-1; no clear D. Trimming took 7 bases from V and 6 from J, leaving 15 bases between them. Germline V gene sequence: CDR1 MNHEY, CDR2 SMNVEV (reference sequence). CDR3 length equals 13 residues. The CDR3 coding sequence is TGTGCCAGCATGGTGCGGTCAGCGGCTGAAGCTTTCTTT. Its protein product is CASMVRSAAEAFF.

J is TRBJ2-1 and V is TRBV10-3; maybe TRBD1 (5 bases). The CDR3 is made up of 14 amino acids. The V end lost 4 bases, the J end lost 5 bases, and 12 bases lay between the germline ends. CDR1 is ENHRY and CDR2 is SYGVKD in the germline V gene. CDR3 residues: CAISVTGQNNEQFF. The CDR3 nucleotides are TGTGCCATCAGTGTAACAGGCCAGAACAATGAGCAGTTCTTC.

V is TRBV5-4 and J is TRBJ1-6, with D maybe TRBD1 (6 bases). Germline CDR1 and CDR2: SGHNT and YYREEE (reference sequence). There are 16 residues in the CDR3. V was shortened by 2 bases and J by 3 bases, with 12 bases between the two germline ends. CDR3 region: CASSFKTGDYNSPLHF. CDR3 nucleotide sequence: TGTGCCAGCAGCTTTAAGACAGGCGACTATAATTCACCCCTCCACTTT. Complete variable domain (other parts from reference TRBV5-4 and TRBJ1-6): ETGVTQSPTHLIKTRGQQVTLRCSSQSGHNTVSWYQQALGQGPQFIFQYYREEENGRGNFPPRFSGLQFPNYSSELNVNALELDDSALYLCASSFKTGDYNSPLHFGNGTRLTVT.

This clone has just one count. V is TRBV28 and J is TRBJ1-1; D might be TRBD1 (5 bases). With 1 base removed from V and 4 bases from J, the gap between germline ends came to 10 bases. Germline V lookup: CDR1 MDHEN, CDR2 SYDVKM. This CDR3 spans 14 amino acids. CDR3 DNA sequence: TGTGCCAGCAGTTTATCGGGGGGAGGCACTGAAGCTTTCTTT. This translates into CASSLSGGGTEAFF.